A selection of T cell receptor beta chains follows, all from one sample in a study of T cell responses to AZD1222 COVID-19 vaccine. Repertoires were generated with immunoSEQ multiplex PCR, while TCRdb's copy carries only in-frame clones and drops some. The sample yields about 93,000 clones, approximately 89% seen once. The sample in question was peripheral blood, obtained on day 0 of AZD1222 vaccination. The receptors here all came from an adult in good health. CDR3s leave out the opening cysteine and the closing phenylalanine or tryptophan. Size values are once, few and many counts, or a class for expanded clones, and some rows have none.

length,V,J,size,CDR3
13,TRBV7-8,TRBJ2-5,few,ASSLGSGNQETQY
11,TRBV13,TRBJ2-7,NA,ASSLAGGYEQY
11,TRBV28,TRBJ1-5,NA,ASSTYSNQPQH
13,TRBV6-5,TRBJ1-4,NA,ASSSRRTTNEKLF
13,TRBV18,TRBJ2-1,NA,ASSLDSSSYNEQF
14,TRBV5-1,TRBJ1-3,NA,ASSPVTGYSGNTIY
9,TRBV20-1,TRBJ2-1,NA,SAPLGREQF
11,TRBV5-1,TRBJ1-2,NA,ASTPDRAYGYT
12,TRBV29-1,TRBJ2-1,NA,SVEGLAEGNEQF
11,TRBV19,TRBJ1-5,NA,ASKGTRNQPQH
12,TRBV5-1,TRBJ2-7,NA,ASSLEGNGDEQY
13,TRBV5-1,TRBJ2-5,NA,ASQGGRNLQETQY
11,TRBV3-1/TRBV3-2,TRBJ2-7,NA,ASSHGQLREQY
11,TRBV12-3/TRBV12-4,TRBJ1-5,once,ASSFGGDQPQH
14,TRBV5-4,TRBJ2-3,NA,ASSFGGTGVIDTQY
14,TRBV19,TRBJ2-7,NA,ASSIASGTSVYEQY
13,TRBV6-5,TRBJ1-5,NA,ASSQRQGANQPQH
16,TRBV21-1,TRBJ2-1,NA,ARPTGGCFLKTYNEQF
11,TRBV27,TRBJ1-1,NA,ASSLFFRTEAF
12,TRBV3-1/TRBV3-2,TRBJ1-1,NA,ASSQVRGVTEAF
9,TRBV5-8,TRBJ1-1,NA,ASSFLQGAF
13,TRBV7-8,TRBJ2-7,NA,ASSLESSVYYEQY
15,TRBV28,TRBJ1-1,NA,ASNLLVGVGGNTEAF
13,TRBV6-5,TRBJ2-7,NA,ASSPGGQGRYEQY
17,TRBV7-2,TRBJ2-2,NA,ASTYGGTGVFSNTGELF